This is a list of T cell receptor beta chains from one sample in a study of T-cell memory formation after mild COVID-19. TCRdb processed the 5' RACE reads anew with MiXCR; each CDR3 protein has one entry. Of 500,000 to 650,000 distinct CDR3 sequences in the sample, approximately 21% were seen once. Input material: PBMCs or a T cell subset sorted from them (not recorded which). These receptors all stem from an adult woman who had mild COVID-19 (a few samples of this study predate the infection). Cell type and time point are not known. The CDR3 runs from the conserved cysteine through the conserved F or W. The D gene is left open where the match is weak. Size is stated for part of the rows, as once, few or many counts, or as a class when the clone is expanded.

-	few	TRBV27	TRBJ2-7	CASSSTMGGLYEQYF	TGTGCCAGCAGTTCGACTATGGGCGGTCTCTACGAGCAGTACTTC
-	few	TRBV7-6	TRBJ2-5	CASSSQDLGQETQYF	TGTGCCAGCAGCTCCCAAGACTTGGGCCAAGAGACCCAGTACTTC
-	few	TRBV5-1	TRBJ1-2	CASSLIGQTYGYTF	TGCGCCAGCAGCTTGATAGGACAGACCTATGGCTACACCTTC
-	few	TRBV12-3/TRBV12-4	TRBJ2-5	CASSFTSRETQYF	TGTGCCAGCAGTTTCACCTCCCGAGAGACCCAGTACTTC
-	few	TRBV5-1	TRBJ1-1	CASSWGREGNTEAFF	TGCGCCAGCAGCTGGGGCCGAGAGGGGAACACTGAAGCTTTCTTT
-	-	TRBV12-3/TRBV12-4	TRBJ1-1	CASSHPRIDGRNTEAFF	TGTGCCAGCAGCCACCCACGGATCGACGGGAGAAACACTGAAGCTTTCTTT
-	-	TRBV6-1	TRBJ2-7	CASSEIGIASSYEQYF	TGTGCCAGCAGTGAAATCGGGATAGCGTCGTCCTACGAGCAGTACTTC
-	few	TRBV24-1	TRBJ1-1	CATSDPKARNTEAFF	TGTGCCACCAGTGACCCTAAAGCAAGGAACACTGAAGCTTTCTTT
-	-	TRBV11-2	TRBJ1-1	CASSSVMNTEAFF	TGTGCCAGCAGCTCCGTGATGAACACTGAAGCTTTCTTT
TRBD1	few	TRBV29-1	TRBJ2-7	CSVYRDSSYEQYF	TGCAGCGTGTATCGGGACAGCTCCTACGAGCAGTACTTC
-	few	TRBV9	TRBJ2-3	CASSVGTVGGPSTDTQYF	TGTGCCAGCAGCGTAGGGACTGTCGGCGGGCCGAGCACAGATACGCAGTATTTT
-	few	TRBV5-6	TRBJ1-6	CASSLAPGDSPLHF	TGTGCCAGCAGCTTGGCCCCGGGTGATTCACCCCTCCACTTT
-	few	TRBV19	TRBJ1-2	CASSAEVGQLHYGYTF	TGTGCCAGTAGCGCGGAGGTTGGACAGCTACACTATGGCTACACCTTC
TRBD2	few	TRBV20-1	TRBJ2-7	CSANYGASGASSGQYF	TGCAGTGCTAATTATGGGGCTAGCGGCGCTTCTTCCGGGCAGTACTTC
-	-	TRBV9	TRBJ1-2	CASSPRSQPANYGYTF	TGTGCCAGCAGCCCCCGGTCCCAGCCCGCCAACTATGGCTACACCTTC
TRBD1	-	TRBV6-5	TRBJ2-1	CASSPEGTGNNEQFF	TGTGCCAGCAGTCCAGAGGGGACAGGGAACAATGAGCAGTTCTTC
TRBD1	-	TRBV5-1	TRBJ1-4	CASTLSGQGAEKLFF	TGCGCCAGCACGTTATCAGGACAGGGGGCTGAAAAACTGTTTTTT
-	few	TRBV6-5	TRBJ2-3	CASSYSGVATQYF	TGTGCCAGCAGTTACTCGGGCGTAGCTACGCAGTATTTT
TRBD2	-	TRBV5-4	TRBJ2-5	CASSPTTAGGETQYF	TGTGCCAGCAGTCCAACGACGGCCGGGGGGGAGACCCAGTACTTC
-	few	TRBV24-1	TRBJ1-5	CATSDLGGNQPQHF	TGTGCCACCAGTGATTTGGGGGGTAATCAGCCCCAGCATTTT
-	-	TRBV30	TRBJ1-4	CAWSIREKLFF	TGTGCCTGGAGTATTCGTGAAAAACTGTTTTTT
-	few	TRBV7-8	TRBJ2-3	CASSARQPSTDTQYF	TGTGCCAGCAGCGCCAGACAACCTAGCACAGATACGCAGTATTTT
-	few	TRBV4-2	TRBJ2-3	CASSQALSTDTQYF	TGTGCCAGCAGCCAAGCGCTATCGACAGATACGCAGTATTTT
TRBD1	-	TRBV20-1	TRBJ2-2	CSAGTGGQLDTGELFF	TGCAGTGCCGGGACAGGGGGCCAGCTTGACACCGGGGAGCTGTTTTTT
-	-	TRBV12-3/TRBV12-4	TRBJ1-5	CASSLVAGQPQHF	TGTGCCAGCAGTTTAGTAGCGGGTCAGCCCCAGCATTTT
-	once	TRBV3-1	TRBJ1-2	CATGERAYGYTF	TGTGCCACGGGGGAAAGGGCGTATGGCTACACCTTC
-	few	TRBV11-2	TRBJ1-2	CASTIGGTNYGYTF	TGTGCCAGCACCATTGGGGGGACTAACTATGGCTACACCTTC